These 19 T cell receptor beta chains share one sample of origin, sequenced in a study of blood T cell repertoires in COVID-19. Generated by immunoSEQ multiplex PCR, the TCRdb table keeps only in-frame clones and is missing some. The sample holds about 200,000 clones, nearly 90% seen once. The specimen was peripheral blood. The receptors come from a man aged 50 to 60 with acute or convalescent COVID-19.

The chain has TRBV7-2 and TRBJ1-2; weak D call: TRBD1 (5 bases). Per germline, CDR1 SGHTA and CDR2 FQGNSA. Trimming shortened V by 7 bases and J by 4 bases, and 19 bases separated the two germline ends. The CDR3 spans 15 residues. CDR3 amino acids: CASTSQRDSTYGYTF. The DNA for the CDR3 is TGTGCCAGCACCTCTCAAAGAGACAGTACCTATGGCTACACCTTC.

The rearrangement uses TRBV18 and TRBJ1-2; 7 bases fit TRBD1. Per germline, CDR1 KGHSH and CDR2 LQKENI. The CDR3 has 13 residues. Germline trimming cut 2 bases from V and 5 bases from J; bases unmatched to any gene: 2. The CDR3 spells CASSPETGYGYTF. In DNA, the CDR3 is TGTGCCAGCTCACCAGAGACAGGGTATGGCTACACCTTC.

This sequence joins TRBV11-2 and TRBJ2-3; maybe TRBD2 (5 bases). The V gene's germline CDR1 is SGHAT and CDR2 FQNNGV. V lost 5 bases, J lost 6 bases, and 15 bases lay in between. The CDR3 is 14 residues long. In DNA form, the CDR3 reads TGTGCCAGCAGCAGGAACGCTCCGGGGGATACGCAGTATTTT. This codes for CASSRNAPGDTQYF.

The chain employs TRBV7-9 and TRBJ2-7, with D possibly matching TRBD2 (6 bases). The CDR3 loop spans 15 amino acids. Germline-derived CDR1 and CDR2 are SEHNR and FQNEAQ (reference sequence). Trimming shortened V by 5 bases and J by 1 base, and 15 bases separated the two germline ends. CDR3 amino acids: CASSPMGDLSYEQYF. The CDR3 nucleotides read TGTGCCAGCAGCCCTATGGGGGACTTGTCCTACGAGCAGTACTTC.

This chain uses TRBV6-1 with TRBJ1-5; a possible D gene is TRBD1 (5 bases). The V gene lost 6 bases and the J gene lost 0 bases, with 12 bases spanning the gap. Germline CDR1 and CDR2: MNHNS and SASEGT. This CDR3 contains 15 residues. The DNA for the CDR3 is TGTGCCAGCAGATGGACACTGGATAGCAATCAGCCCCAGCATTTT. It codes for CASRWTLDSNQPQHF.

The rearrangement links TRBV7-9 to TRBJ2-5, with D perhaps matching TRBD1 (6 bases). Trimming removed 4 bases from V and 4 bases from J, with 16 bases in between. The germline gives CDR1 SEHNR, CDR2 FQNEAQ (reference sequence). CDR3 size: 15 residues. The CDR3: CASSSLQGGGETQYF. DNA of the CDR3: TGTGCCAGCAGCTCTTTACAGGGTGGGGGAGAGACCCAGTACTTC.

The CDR3 DNA sequence: TGTGCCACCAGACAGGGCTCCTACAATGAGCAGTTCTTC. Translating gives CATRQGSYNEQFF. The rearrangement links TRBV7-2 to TRBJ2-1; 7 nucleotides line up with TRBD1. V dropped 10 bases and J dropped 0; count of bases not matched to a gene: 3. The CDR3 consists of 13 residues. Germline V lookup: CDR1 SGHTA, CDR2 FQGNSA.

The V and J genes are TRBV7-2 and TRBJ2-1, with TRBD2 identical over 13 bases. V gave up 6 bases and J gave up 1 base; unmatched junction bases: 12. The CDR3 spans 19 residues. Germline CDR1 SGHTA, CDR2 FQGNSA. Here the CDR3 DNA reads TGTGCCAGCAGTCGAGGTCTACTAGCGGGAGGGAATTCCTACAATGAGCAGTTCTTC. Amino acids: CASSRGLLAGGNSYNEQFF.

The rearrangement uses TRBV27 and TRBJ2-7, with D tentatively TRBD2 (5 bases). Germline CDR1 is MNHEY and CDR2 is SMNVEV (reference sequence). CDR3 length equals 12 residues. The V end lost 3 bases, the J end lost 12 bases, and 15 bases lay between the germline ends. The CDR3 protein is CASSLVPGDLYV. CDR3 sequence (DNA): TGTGCCAGCAGTTTGGTGCCCGGGGATTTGTACGTC.

The J gene is TRBJ1-5, the V gene TRBV4-1; 9 bases line up with TRBD1. This CDR3 is built from 14 residues. The V and J ends lost 1 base and 5 bases, in that order; junction bases with no gene match: 0. Germline CDR1 and CDR2: MGHRA and YSYEKL. CDR3 DNA sequence: TGCGCCAGCAGCCAAGGACAGGGGGATCAGCCCCAGCATTTT. Residues: CASSQGQGDQPQHF.

The chain carries TRBV7-9 and TRBJ1-4; no firm D call. V lost 0 bases and J lost 6, with 8 bases in between. The CDR3 has 14 residues. From germline, CDR1 is SEHNR and CDR2 FQNEAQ (reference sequence). As DNA, the CDR3 is TGTGCCAGCAGCTTAGCGGGGAGTGATGAAAAACTGTTTTTT. It encodes CASSLAGSDEKLFF.

This clone was seen a handful of times. Other DNA sequences in the same sample also yield this CDR3. The genes are TRBV6-2 or TRBV6-3 and TRBJ2-2; D remains unclear. Trimming removed 6 bases at V and 7 bases at J, with 6 bases between. There are 11 residues in the CDR3. Germline loops: CDR1 MNHEY, CDR2 SVGEGT. The CDR3 spells CASSSYGELFF. The CDR3 DNA is TGTGCCAGCAGCTCCTACGGGGAGCTGTTTTTT.

The V gene is TRBV18, the J gene TRBJ1-5, with 8 bases that match TRBD1. The germline gives CDR1 KGHSH, CDR2 LQKENI. The CDR3 is 15 residues long. The V gene end was trimmed by 5 bases and the J gene end by 5 bases; junction bases not matched to a gene: 8. This chain's CDR3 is CASSNDRGEHQPQHF. In DNA form, the CDR3 reads TGTGCCAGCTCAAACGACAGGGGCGAACATCAGCCCCAGCATTTT.

V is TRBV3-1 (or the pseudogene TRBV3-2) and J is TRBJ2-5; D not resolved. CDR3 size: 15 residues. V shed 2 bases and J shed 5 bases, with 15 bases lying between them. The germline V gene encodes CDR1 LGHDT and CDR2 YNNKEL (reference sequence). The CDR3 spells CASSQSAASLETQYF. The CDR3 nucleotides read TGTGCCAGCAGCCAATCGGCGGCTAGTCTGGAGACCCAGTACTTC.

The chain is built from TRBV12-3 or TRBV12-4 and TRBJ2-7; tentatively, D is TRBD2 (5 bases). Trimming left V 6 bases short and J 6 bases short, with 15 bases between. The CDR3 covers 13 residues. The CDR3 region is CASSRTSSSEQYV. CDR3 DNA: TGTGCCAGCAGCAGAACTAGTAGTAGCGAGCAGTACGTC.

The genes are TRBV18 and TRBJ2-2; tentative D call: TRBD1 (5 bases). Germline V gives CDR1 KGHSH, CDR2 LQKENI. The CDR3 length is 16 residues. Trimming cost V 2 bases and J 2 bases, with 12 bases left between them. CDR3 in DNA: TGTGCCAGCTCACCATACGCGACAGATAACACCGGGGAGCTGTTTTTT. Its translation: CASSPYATDNTGELFF.

This clone has a single count. The rearrangement joins TRBV7-9 to TRBJ2-3; D is undetermined. Germline CDR1 reads SEHNR; CDR2 reads FQNEAQ (reference sequence). V lost 5 bases and J lost 1, with 4 bases in between. There are 12 residues in the CDR3. The CDR3 protein is CASSLGTDTQYF. Written as DNA, the CDR3 is TGTGCCAGCAGCCTCGGCACAGATACGCAGTATTTT.

Details on this clone: This same CDR3 is encoded by further DNA sequences in the sample. The rearrangement joins TRBV9 to TRBJ1-5; D is undetermined. The CDR3 is 13 residues long. V gave up 0 bases and J gave up 7 bases, with 8 bases separating them. The germline V gene encodes CDR1 SGDLS and CDR2 YYNGEE. The CDR3 loop is CASSVDGEQPQHF. The CDR3 DNA is TGTGCCAGCAGCGTAGACGGGGAACAGCCCCAGCATTTT.

The V gene is TRBV7-8, the J gene TRBJ1-5; TRBD1 matches at 9 bases. The CDR3 contains 16 residues. Germline V lookup: CDR1 SGHVS, CDR2 FQNEAQ. The V segment lost 6 bases and the J segment 2 bases; nucleotides outside the gene matches: 8. The CDR3 DNA reads as TGTGCCAGCAGTTCTACAGGGGGCGCGGGCAATCAGCCCCAGCATTTT. Residues: CASSSTGGAGNQPQHF.